Below are 15 T cell receptor beta chains sequenced from a single sample in a study of shared clonotypes between healthy human individuals. Repertoires were generated with immunoSEQ multiplex PCR, while TCRdb's copy carries only in-frame clones and drops some. The sample lists about 2.1 million clones; about 94% were seen once. The naive CD8 population came from CD45RO-negative cells selected for CCR7, without terminally differentiated effector memory CD45RA+ cells. The sample taken for sequencing was naive CD8+ T cells from PBMCs. These receptor sequences come from a man aged 18 to 29 in good health. Some clones in this sample may be carry-over from other donors' samples.

To note about this clone: The sample contains more than one DNA sequence encoding this CDR3. The genes are TRBV4-3 and TRBJ2-1; D is unclear. CDR1 and CDR2 from the germline V gene are LGHNA and YSLEER. Trimming removed 0 bases at V and 1 base at J, with 7 bases between. CDR3 length: 15 residues. The CDR3 loop is CASSQDLGSYNEQFF. The CDR3 DNA reads as TGCGCCAGCAGCCAAGATCTTGGATCCTACAATGAGCAGTTCTTC.

The V and J genes are TRBV7-9 and TRBJ2-1; D uncertain. The V and J ends lost 1 base and 9 bases respectively, with 13 bases between them. CDR3 length equals 14 residues. Germline CDR1 is SEHNR and CDR2 is FQNEAQ (reference sequence). The CDR3 nucleotides are TGTGCCAGCAGCTTAGAAGGATGGGTTGTTGAGCAGTTCTTC. Amino acids: CASSLEGWVVEQFF. The full variable domain, its missing parts supplied by reference TRBV7-9 and TRBJ2-1, is DTGVSQNPRHKITKRGQNVTFRCDPISEHNRLYWYRQTLGQGPEFLTYFQNEAQLEKSRLLSDRFSAERPKGSFSTLEIQRTEQGDSAMYLCASSLEGWVVEQFFGPGTRLTVL.

This chain joins TRBV7-3 and TRBJ2-5; D perhaps matches TRBD2 (6 bases). Germline CDR1 is SGHTA and CDR2 is FQGTGA. Trimming removed 5 bases at V and 1 base at J, with 14 bases between. The CDR3 is 15 residues long. The CDR3 here is CASSPGTSPQETQYF. Here the CDR3 DNA reads TGTGCCAGCAGCCCCGGGACTTCACCCCAAGAGACCCAGTACTTC. Based on the CDR3 plus reference TRBV7-3 and TRBJ2-5, the full variable domain is GAGVSQTPSNKVTEKGKYVELRCDPISGHTALYWYRQSLGQGPEFLIYFQGTGAADDSGLPNDRFFAVRPEGSVSTLKIQRTERGDSAVYLCASSPGTSPQETQYFGPGTRLLVL.

The genes are TRBV14 and TRBJ1-1, with 10 bases fitting TRBD1. This CDR3 has 15 amino acids. V was clipped by 2 bases and J by 8 bases; unmatched bases: 8. Germline-derived CDR1 and CDR2 are SGHDN and FVKESK. The CDR3 DNA is TGTGCCAGCAGCCAATGGGACAGGGGTAACCTCGAAGCTTTCTTT. It codes for CASSQWDRGNLEAFF.

The rearrangement joins TRBV27 to TRBJ2-2; maybe TRBD2 (6 bases). The germline V gene has CDR1 MNHEY and CDR2 SMNVEV (reference sequence). V dropped 8 bases and J dropped 4 bases, with 14 bases sitting between them. CDR3 length: 14 residues. The CDR3 DNA follows: TGTGCCAGCCGGGAGCGGTGGGGCACCGGGGAGCTGTTTTTT. Translating it yields CASRERWGTGELFF.

This chain connects TRBV28 to TRBJ2-7; D unclear. Germline V gene lookup returns CDR1 MDHEN and CDR2 SYDVKM. The CDR3 loop spans 15 amino acids. The ends were cut back, 7 bases at V and 5 bases at J, with 21 bases in the middle. The CDR3 nucleotides are TGTGCCAGCACCCCTTTTCATGGAAGGACCCACGAGCAGTACTTC. As protein: CASTPFHGRTHEQYF.

The chain combines TRBV6-1 with TRBJ2-2, with 7 bases lining up with TRBD1. The V gene's germline CDR1 is MNHNS and CDR2 SASEGT. The V and J ends lost 4 bases and 1 base, in that order; junction bases with no gene match: 3. CDR3 length: 15 residues. The CDR3 DNA reads as TGTGCCAGCAGTGGAGGGGGCGTGAACACCGGGGAGCTGTTTTTT. The encoded protein is CASSGGGVNTGELFF.

V gene TRBV5-1 combines with J gene TRBJ2-3; D remains unclear. Germline assignment: CDR1 SGHRS and CDR2 YFSETQ. This CDR3 has 17 residues. V was clipped by 1 base and J by 3 bases, with 18 bases between them. This chain's CDR3 is CASSLTTSDWGTDTQYF. CDR3 sequence (DNA): TGCGCCAGCAGCTTGACCACCTCGGATTGGGGTACAGATACGCAGTATTTT.

The V gene is TRBV6-5, the J gene TRBJ1-1; maybe TRBD1 (5 bases). The V gene lost 8 bases and the J gene lost 5 bases, with 15 bases spanning the gap. The CDR3 is 13 residues long. Germline V gene data show CDR1 as MNHEY and CDR2 as SVGAGI. CDR3 DNA sequence: TGTGCCAGCGCCCCGGGGGTAGGTACTGAAGCTTTCTTT. Translated, it gives CASAPGVGTEAFF.

As for this clone: In the same sample, other DNA sequences code for this CDR3. The CDR3 here is CASSPGATYEQYF. In DNA, the CDR3 is TGTGCCAGCAGCCCGGGGGCAACCTACGAGCAGTACTTC. The chain carries TRBV27 and TRBJ2-7, with D possibly being TRBD1 or TRBD2 (6 bases each). The CDR3 sequence is 13 residues long. V was cut by 6 bases and J by 2 bases, with 11 bases left in between. Germline lookup yields CDR1 MNHEY and CDR2 SMNVEV (reference sequence).

The chain is built from TRBV5-1 and TRBJ2-4; tentative D call: TRBD1 (6 bases). The V gene's germline CDR1 is SGHRS and CDR2 YFSETQ. The CDR3 totals 18 residues. V was cut by 0 bases and J by 3 bases, with 19 bases left in between. The CDR3 sequence is CASSLGQATGPSKNIQYF. CDR3 DNA: TGCGCCAGCAGCTTGGGACAGGCCACAGGACCCAGCAAAAACATTCAGTACTTC. The full variable domain, in which reference TRBV5-1 and TRBJ2-4 provide the parts outside the CDR3, is KAGVTQTPRYLIKTRGQQVTLSCSPISGHRSVSWYQQTPGQGLQFLFEYFSETQRNKGNFPGRFSGRQFSNSRSEMNVSTLELGDSALYLCASSLGQATGPSKNIQYFGAGTRLSVL.

As regards this clone: Other DNA sequences within the sample encode an identical CDR3. The V gene is TRBV27, the J gene TRBJ2-2; TRBD2 is a possible D gene (5 bases). The germline V gene encodes CDR1 MNHEY and CDR2 SMNVEV (reference sequence). This CDR3 spans 14 amino acids. With 1 base removed from V and 4 bases from J, the gap between germline ends came to 7 bases. The CDR3 region has the DNA TGTGCCAGCAGTTTATTAGGGAGCACCGGGGAGCTGTTTTTT. Translation: CASSLLGSTGELFF.

V and J are TRBV7-9 and TRBJ2-3; 8 bases line up with TRBD1. Germline lookup yields CDR1 SEHNR and CDR2 FQNEAQ (reference sequence). There are 14 residues in the CDR3. The V and J ends lost 8 bases and 2 bases, in that order; junction bases with no gene match: 6. The chain's CDR3 is CASQGASNTDTQYF. CDR3 sequence (DNA): TGTGCCAGCCAGGGGGCTTCTAACACAGATACGCAGTATTTT.

This clone occurred a few times. The chain carries TRBV4-1 and TRBJ1-1, with D uncertain. Germline assignment: CDR1 MGHRA and CDR2 YSYEKL. The V gene lost 1 base and the J gene lost 0 bases, with 9 bases spanning the gap. The CDR3 covers 15 residues. The DNA of the CDR3 is TGCGCCAGCAGCCAAGTGACCACAATGAACACTGAAGCTTTCTTT. This codes for CASSQVTTMNTEAFF.

The chain joins TRBV19 to TRBJ2-1, with TRBD1 matching over 7 bases. The CDR3 loop spans 14 amino acids. The junction had 7 bases not matched to a gene; V was cut back by 5 bases and J by 6 bases. The germline gives CDR1 LNHDA, CDR2 SQIVND (reference sequence). The CDR3 coding sequence is TGTGCCAGTAGTCTTCGACAGGGCTTCAATGAGCAGTTCTTC. It specifies CASSLRQGFNEQFF.